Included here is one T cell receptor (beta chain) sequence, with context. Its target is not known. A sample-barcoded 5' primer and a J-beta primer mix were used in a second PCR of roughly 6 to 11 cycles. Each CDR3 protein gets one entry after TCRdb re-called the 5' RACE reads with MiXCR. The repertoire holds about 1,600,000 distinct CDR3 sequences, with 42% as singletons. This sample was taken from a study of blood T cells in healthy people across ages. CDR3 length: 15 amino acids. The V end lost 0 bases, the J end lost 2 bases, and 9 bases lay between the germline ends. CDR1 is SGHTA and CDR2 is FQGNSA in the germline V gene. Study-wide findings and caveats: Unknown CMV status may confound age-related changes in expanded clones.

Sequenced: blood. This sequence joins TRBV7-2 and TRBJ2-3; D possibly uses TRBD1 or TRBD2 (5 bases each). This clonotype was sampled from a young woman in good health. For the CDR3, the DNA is TGTGCCAGCAGCTTAGCGGGACGTCCCACAGATACGCAGTATTTT. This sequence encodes CASSLAGRPTDTQYF.